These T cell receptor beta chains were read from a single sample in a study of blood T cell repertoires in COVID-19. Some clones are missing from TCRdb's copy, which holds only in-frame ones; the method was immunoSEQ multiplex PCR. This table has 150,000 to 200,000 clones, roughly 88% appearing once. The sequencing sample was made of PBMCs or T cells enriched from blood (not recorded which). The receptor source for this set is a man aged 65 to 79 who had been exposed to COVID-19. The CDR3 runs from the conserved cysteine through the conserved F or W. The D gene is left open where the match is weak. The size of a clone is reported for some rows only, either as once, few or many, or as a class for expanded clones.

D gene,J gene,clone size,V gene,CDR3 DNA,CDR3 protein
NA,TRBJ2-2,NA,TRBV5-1,TGCGCCAGCAGCTCGGAACTAGCAATCACCGGGGAGCTGTTTTTT,CASSSELAITGELFF
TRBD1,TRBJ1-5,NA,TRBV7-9,TGTGCCAGCAGTTCAACAGGGGTATTTCAGCCCCAGCATTTT,CASSSTGVFQPQHF
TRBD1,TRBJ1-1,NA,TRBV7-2,TGTGCCAGCAGTCTGGGACAGGGGGTACGGACTGAAGCTTTCTTT,CASSLGQGVRTEAFF
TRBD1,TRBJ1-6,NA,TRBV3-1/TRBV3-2,TGTGCCAGCAGCCAGGGACAGGGCAATTCACCCCTCCACTTT,CASSQGQGNSPLHF
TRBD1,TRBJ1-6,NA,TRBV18,TGTGCCAGCTCACAAGACAGGGTTAATTCACCCCTCCACTTT,CASSQDRVNSPLHF
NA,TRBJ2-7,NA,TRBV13,TGTGCCAGCAGCCTTGGCGGCCCCAGGGTGGCCTACGAGCAGTACTTC,CASSLGGPRVAYEQYF
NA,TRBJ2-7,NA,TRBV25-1,TGTGCCAGCAGTGAACAGGGTTACGAGCAGTACTTC,CASSEQGYEQYF
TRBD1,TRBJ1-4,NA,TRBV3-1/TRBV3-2,TGTGCCAGCAGCCCATCCGGGACAGCCAATGAAAAACTGTTTTTT,CASSPSGTANEKLFF
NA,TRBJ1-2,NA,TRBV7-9,TGTGCCAGCAGCTCCAGGGGACACGATGGCTACACCTTC,CASSSRGHDGYTF
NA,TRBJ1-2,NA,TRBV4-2,TGTGCCAGCAGCCAACCGGGACTCCCTCATGGCTACACCTTC,CASSQPGLPHGYTF
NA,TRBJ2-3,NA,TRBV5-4,TGTGCCAGCAGCTTGCCGGGCAGAGGGGGGGGAGATACGCAGTATTTT,CASSLPGRGGGDTQYF
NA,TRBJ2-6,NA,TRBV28,TGTGCCAGCACCGTCGGGGCTGGGGCCAACGTCCTGACTTTC,CASTVGAGANVLTF
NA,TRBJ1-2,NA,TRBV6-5,TGTGCCAGCAGTCTACAACAGAGCTATGGCTACACCTTC,CASSLQQSYGYTF
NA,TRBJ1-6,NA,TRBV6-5,TGTGCCAGCAGTTCCAGGGTAGGGAATTCACCCCTCCACTTT,CASSSRVGNSPLHF
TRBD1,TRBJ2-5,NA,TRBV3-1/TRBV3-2,TGTGCCAGCAGCCAAGATTTTGGCAGGGGGCTAGAGACCCAGTACTTC,CASSQDFGRGLETQYF
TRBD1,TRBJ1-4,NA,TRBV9,TGTGCCAGCAGCGTAGCGACAGGGGGTAATGAAAAACTGTTTTTT,CASSVATGGNEKLFF
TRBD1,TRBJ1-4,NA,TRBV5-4,TGTGCCAGCAGCTTTTCGCAGGGGGAGTATGAAAAACTGTTTTTT,CASSFSQGEYEKLFF
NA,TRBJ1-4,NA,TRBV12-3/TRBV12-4,TGTGCCAGCAGTTTGAGTACTCGACTGTTTTTT,CASSLSTRLFF
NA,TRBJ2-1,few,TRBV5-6,TGTGCCAGCAGCCTCAGAGGTATCAATGAGCAGTTCTTC,CASSLRGINEQFF
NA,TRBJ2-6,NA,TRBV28,TGTGCCAGCAGACCTGGGGGCAGCCCCTCTGGGGCCAACGTCCTGACTTTC,CASRPGGSPSGANVLTF
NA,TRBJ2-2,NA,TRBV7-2,TGTGCCAGCAGCTTTAGGGGGACCGGGGAGCTGTTTTTT,CASSFRGTGELFF
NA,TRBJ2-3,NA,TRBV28,TGTGCCAGCAAGGACGGGACTCTGAATATAGATACGCAGTATTTT,CASKDGTLNIDTQYF
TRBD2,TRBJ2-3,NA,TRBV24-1,TGTGCCACCAGTGACTACGCAGCGGGAGTAACAGATACGCAGTATTTT,CATSDYAAGVTDTQYF
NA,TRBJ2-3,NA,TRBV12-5,TGTGCTAGTGGTTTGGCCCATAGCACAGATACGCAGTATTTT,CASGLAHSTDTQYF
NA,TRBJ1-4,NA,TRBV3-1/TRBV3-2,TGTGCCAGCAGCCAAGATTGGGGGGCAACTAATGAAAAACTGTTTTTT,CASSQDWGATNEKLFF
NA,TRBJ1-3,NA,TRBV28,TGTGCCAGCAGTTTCGGGGGGACTGGAAACACCATATATTTT,CASSFGGTGNTIYF
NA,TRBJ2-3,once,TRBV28,TGTGCCAGCAGTGTAGCGAAAGCGCAGTATTTT,CASSVAKAQYF
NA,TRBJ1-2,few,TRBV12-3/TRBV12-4,TGTGCCAGCAGTTTCCAGGTCTATGGCTACACCTTC,CASSFQVYGYTF
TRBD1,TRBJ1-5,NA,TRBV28,TGTGCCAGCAGTTTAGTTCCATCGACAGGGGATCAGCCCCAGCATTTT,CASSLVPSTGDQPQHF
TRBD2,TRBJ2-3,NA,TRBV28,TGTGCCAGCAGTCCGGGGGGGGCGAGGGCAGATACGCAGTATTTT,CASSPGGARADTQYF
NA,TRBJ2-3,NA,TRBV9,TGTGCCAGCAGCGTAGAGGGCGGGAGCACAGATACGCAGTATTTT,CASSVEGGSTDTQYF
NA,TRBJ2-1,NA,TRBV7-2,TGTGCCAGCAGCTCCGGGATCACAGCCTACAATGAGCAGTTCTTC,CASSSGITAYNEQFF
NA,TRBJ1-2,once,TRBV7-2,TGTGCCAGCAGGACCGGACTATACTATGGCTACACCTTC,CASRTGLYYGYTF
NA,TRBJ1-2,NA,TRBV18,TGTGCCAGCTCACCTCGGACACATAACTATGGCTACACCTTC,CASSPRTHNYGYTF
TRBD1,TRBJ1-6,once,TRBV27,TGTGCCAGCAGTTTCTCCGGGACAGGACATTCACCCCTCCACTTT,CASSFSGTGHSPLHF
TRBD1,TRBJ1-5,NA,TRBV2,TGTGCCAGCAGAGGGGACAGGGTTGGCCAGCCCCAGCATTTT,CASRGDRVGQPQHF
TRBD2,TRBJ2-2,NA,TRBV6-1,TGTGCCAGCAGTGGGGGACGGGAGGGGTGGACCGGGGAGCTGTTTTTT,CASSGGREGWTGELFF
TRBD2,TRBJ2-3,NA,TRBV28,TGTGCCAGCAGCTCTTCTCCCTTAAGGCGGGAGAAAACAGATACGCAGTATTTT,CASSSSPLRREKTDTQYF
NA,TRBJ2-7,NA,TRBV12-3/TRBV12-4,TGTGCCAGCCGCCAAGGGGCCGCGAACGAGCAGTACTTC,CASRQGAANEQYF
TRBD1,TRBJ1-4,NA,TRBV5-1,TGCGCCAGCAGCGCCACAGGGGTAGGGGGTGAAAAACTGTTTTTT,CASSATGVGGEKLFF
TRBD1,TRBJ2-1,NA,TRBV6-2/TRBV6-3,TGTGCCAGCAGTTACGGGTCCGGGACAGGGGGATTCAATGAGCAGTTCTTC,CASSYGSGTGGFNEQFF
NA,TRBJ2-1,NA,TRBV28,TGTGCCAGCAGTTTACGACGGGGAGAGCAGTTCTTC,CASSLRRGEQFF
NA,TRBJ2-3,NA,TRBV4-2,TGTGCCAGCAGCCAAGATCGAGGCGGGGGCCTCTCTACGCAGTATTTT,CASSQDRGGGLSTQYF
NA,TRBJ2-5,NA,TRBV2,TGTGCCAGCAGTGATGCAGCGGGCGGGGAGACCCAGTACTTC,CASSDAAGGETQYF
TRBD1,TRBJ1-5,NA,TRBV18,TGTGCCAGCCGGACAGGGGTCAATCAGCCCCAGCATTTT,CASRTGVNQPQHF
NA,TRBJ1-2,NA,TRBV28,TGTGCCAGCAGATCCTCGGGGGTGAACTATGGCTACACCTTC,CASRSSGVNYGYTF
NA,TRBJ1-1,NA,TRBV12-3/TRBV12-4,TGTGCCACCCGGGACTTCTACACTGAAGCTTTCTTT,CATRDFYTEAFF
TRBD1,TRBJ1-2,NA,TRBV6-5,TGTGCCAGCAGCGTTGGGACAGGAAATAACTATGGCTACACCTTC,CASSVGTGNNYGYTF
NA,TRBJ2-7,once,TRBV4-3,TGCGCCAGCAGCCAGGCCTATGACAGATCCAGCACCTCCTACGAGCAGTACTTC,CASSQAYDRSSTSYEQYF
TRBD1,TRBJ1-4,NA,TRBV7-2,TGTGCCAGCAGCTCCAACAGGGGAGCTAATGAAAAACTGTTTTTT,CASSSNRGANEKLFF
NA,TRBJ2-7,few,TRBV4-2,TGTGCCAGCAGCCAAGATCGGGGAAGGGAGCAGTACTTC,CASSQDRGREQYF